These T cell receptor beta chains were read from a single sample in a study of blood T cell repertoires in COVID-19. The protocol was immunoSEQ multiplex PCR, while the TCRdb copy is restricted to in-frame clones and leaves out a portion. This sample carries about 81,000 clones, about 88% of them seen once, and the ten largest clones take approximately 5.2%. Sequencing was carried out using peripheral blood. These receptors were taken from a woman of 80 years or more with active COVID-19. The CDR3 runs from the conserved cysteine through the conserved F or W. Each record gives: CDR3 protein, CDR3 DNA, clone size, CDR3 length, V gene, J gene, D gene. D genes are given only for firm matches. Clone size appears in some rows only: once, few, many, or a class for an expanded clone.

CASSLAQNDRDGNTIYF,TGTGCCAGCAGCTTAGCCCAGAATGACAGGGACGGAAACACCATATATTTT,-,17,TRBV7-2,TRBJ1-3,TRBD1
CASSPRIAGGSYEQYF,TGTGCCAGCTCACCCAGAATCGCTGGAGGGTCCTACGAGCAGTACTTC,-,16,TRBV18,TRBJ2-7,-
CASSPGQVNEQFF,TGTGCCAGCTCACCGGGACAAGTCAATGAGCAGTTCTTC,once,13,TRBV18,TRBJ2-1,-
CASTPRVAYGYTF,TGTGCCAGCACCCCTCGGGTCGCCTATGGCTACACCTTC,-,13,TRBV28,TRBJ1-2,-
CASSQRNYDRGDEQFF,TGTGCCAGCAGCCAGAGAAACTATGACAGGGGGGATGAGCAGTTCTTC,-,16,TRBV21-1,TRBJ2-1,-
CASSFGTGLGYTF,TGTGCCAGCAGTTTCGGGACAGGCCTCGGCTACACCTTC,-,13,TRBV27,TRBJ1-2,TRBD1
CSASTASSYEQYF,TGCAGTGCTAGTACAGCAAGCTCCTACGAGCAGTACTTC,once,13,TRBV20-1,TRBJ2-7,-
CASSSNPQDTQYF,TGTGCCAGCAGCTCAAACCCACAGGATACGCAGTATTTT,-,13,TRBV7-2,TRBJ2-3,-
CASSLFRGGHSNQPQHF,TGTGCCAGCAGTTTATTTAGGGGGGGCCATAGCAATCAGCCCCAGCATTTT,-,17,TRBV28,TRBJ1-5,-
CAISESRGGRSDTQYF,TGTGCCATCAGTGAGTCGAGAGGGGGAAGGTCAGATACGCAGTATTTT,-,16,TRBV10-3,TRBJ2-3,-
CASSGQTDTGELFF,TGCGCCAGCAGCGGACAAACCGACACCGGGGAGCTGTTTTTT,-,14,TRBV5-1,TRBJ2-2,-
CASSPPYAGGDEQYF,TGTGCCAGCTCACCACCTTATGCAGGGGGTGACGAGCAGTACTTC,once,15,TRBV18,TRBJ2-7,TRBD1
CASSYRRFTDTQYF,TGTGCCAGCAGTTACCGGCGGTTCACAGATACGCAGTATTTT,-,14,TRBV6-2/TRBV6-3,TRBJ2-3,-
CASSAGTSIDEQYF,TGTGCCAGCAGCGCCGGGACTAGTATCGACGAGCAGTACTTC,few,14,TRBV9,TRBJ2-7,TRBD2
CASSLFRQGMKETQYF,TGTGCCAGCTCACTATTCCGACAGGGAATGAAAGAGACCCAGTACTTC,-,16,TRBV18,TRBJ2-5,TRBD1
CASSQDRTDGQPQHF,TGCGCCAGCAGCCAAGACAGGACAGACGGTCAGCCCCAGCATTTT,-,15,TRBV4-3,TRBJ1-5,-
CASSSNDRPRDTIYF,TGTGCCAGCAGCTCGAATGACAGGCCTCGGGACACCATATATTTT,-,15,TRBV11-1,TRBJ1-3,-
CASTTQGVSGNTIYF,TGTGCCAGCACCACCCAGGGGGTTTCTGGAAACACCATATATTTT,-,15,TRBV9,TRBJ1-3,TRBD1